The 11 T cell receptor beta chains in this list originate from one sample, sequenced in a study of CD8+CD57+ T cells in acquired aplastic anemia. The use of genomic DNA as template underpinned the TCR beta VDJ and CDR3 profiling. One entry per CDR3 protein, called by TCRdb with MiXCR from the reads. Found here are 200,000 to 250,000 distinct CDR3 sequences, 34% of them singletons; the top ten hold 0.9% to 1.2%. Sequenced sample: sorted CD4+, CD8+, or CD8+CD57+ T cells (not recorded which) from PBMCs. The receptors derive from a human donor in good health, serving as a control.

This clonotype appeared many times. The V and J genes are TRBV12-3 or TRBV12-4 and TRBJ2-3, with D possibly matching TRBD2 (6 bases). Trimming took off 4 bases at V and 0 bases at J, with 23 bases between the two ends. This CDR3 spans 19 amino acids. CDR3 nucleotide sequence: TGTGCCAGCAGTTCCTGGCTAGCGCTCCGGCCAGGTAGCACAGATACGCAGTATTTT. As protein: CASSSWLALRPGSTDTQYF.

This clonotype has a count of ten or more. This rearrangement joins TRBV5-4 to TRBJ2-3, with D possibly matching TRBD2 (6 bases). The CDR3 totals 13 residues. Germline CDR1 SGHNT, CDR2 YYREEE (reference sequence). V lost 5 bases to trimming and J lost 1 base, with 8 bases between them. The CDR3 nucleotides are TGTGCCAGCAGGCCTAGCGGCACAGATACGCAGTATTTT. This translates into CASRPSGTDTQYF.

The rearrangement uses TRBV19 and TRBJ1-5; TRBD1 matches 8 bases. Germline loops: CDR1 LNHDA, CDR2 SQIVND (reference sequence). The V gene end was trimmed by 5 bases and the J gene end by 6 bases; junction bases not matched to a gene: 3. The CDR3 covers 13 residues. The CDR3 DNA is TGTGCCAGTAGTGCAGGGGGCAGTCAGCCCCAGCATTTT. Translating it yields CASSAGGSQPQHF.

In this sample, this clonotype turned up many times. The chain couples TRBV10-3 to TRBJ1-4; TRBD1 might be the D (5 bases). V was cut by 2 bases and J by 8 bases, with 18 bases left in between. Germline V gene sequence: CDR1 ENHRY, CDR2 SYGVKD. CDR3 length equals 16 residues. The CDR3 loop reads CAISERDWGLTEKLFF. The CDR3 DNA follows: TGTGCCATCAGTGAGAGGGATTGGGGCTTAACGGAAAAACTGTTTTTT.

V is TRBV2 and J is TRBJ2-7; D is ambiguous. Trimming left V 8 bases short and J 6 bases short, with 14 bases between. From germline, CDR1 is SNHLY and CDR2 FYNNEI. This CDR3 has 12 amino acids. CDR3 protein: CASWVELREQYF. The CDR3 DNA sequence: TGTGCCAGCTGGGTCGAGTTACGCGAGCAGTACTTC.

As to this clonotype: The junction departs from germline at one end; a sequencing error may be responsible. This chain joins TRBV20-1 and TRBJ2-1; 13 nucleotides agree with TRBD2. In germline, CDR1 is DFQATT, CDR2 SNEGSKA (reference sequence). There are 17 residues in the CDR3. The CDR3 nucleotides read TGCGGTGCTAGAGACCCCCGGACTAGCGGGAGCTGGAATGAGCAGTTCTTC. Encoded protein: CGARDPRTSGSWNEQFF.

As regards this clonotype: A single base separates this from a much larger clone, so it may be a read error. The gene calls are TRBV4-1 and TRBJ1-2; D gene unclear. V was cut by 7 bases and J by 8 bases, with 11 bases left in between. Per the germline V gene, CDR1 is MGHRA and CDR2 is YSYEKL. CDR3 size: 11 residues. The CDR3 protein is CASNHGVGYTF. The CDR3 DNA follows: TGCGCCAGCAACCACGGGGTAGGCTACACCTTC.

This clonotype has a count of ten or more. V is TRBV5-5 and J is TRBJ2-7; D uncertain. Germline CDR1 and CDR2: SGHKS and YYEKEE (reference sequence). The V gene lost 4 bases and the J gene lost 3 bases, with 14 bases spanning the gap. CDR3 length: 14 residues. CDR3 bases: TGTGCCAGCAGCGTAAACCTCTCTGGCTACGAGCAGTACTTC. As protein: CASSVNLSGYEQYF.

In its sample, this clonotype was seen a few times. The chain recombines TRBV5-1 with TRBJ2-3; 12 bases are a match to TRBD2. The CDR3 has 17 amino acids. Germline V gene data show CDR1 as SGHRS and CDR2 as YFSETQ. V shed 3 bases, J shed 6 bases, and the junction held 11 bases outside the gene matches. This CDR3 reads CASSSGLAGFWFDTQYF. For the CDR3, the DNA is TGCGCCAGCAGCTCGGGACTAGCGGGTTTTTGGTTTGATACGCAGTATTTT.

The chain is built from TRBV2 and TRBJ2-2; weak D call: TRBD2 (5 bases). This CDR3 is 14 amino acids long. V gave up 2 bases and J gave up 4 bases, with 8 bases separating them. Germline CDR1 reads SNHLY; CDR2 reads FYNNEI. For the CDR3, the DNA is TGTGCCAGCAGTGAACAGACTACCACCGGGGAGCTGTTTTTT. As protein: CASSEQTTTGELFF.

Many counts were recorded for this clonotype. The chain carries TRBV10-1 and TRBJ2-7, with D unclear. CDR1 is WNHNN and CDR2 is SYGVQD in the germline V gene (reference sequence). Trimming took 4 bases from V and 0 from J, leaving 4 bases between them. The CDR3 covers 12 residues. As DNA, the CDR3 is TGCGCCAGCAGTGGAGACTCCTACGAGCAGTACTTC. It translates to CASSGDSYEQYF.